This T cell receptor beta chain was captured by sequencing in a study of T-cell reconstitution after alpha-beta-depleted transplantation in children (dated by TCRdb to about 2016). In terms of the full investigation: T-cell immune reconstitution after TCRalphabeta/CD19-depleted allogeneic hematopoietic cell transplantation in children was quantitatively tracked in the study by means of TCR repertoire profiling.

Library generation was performed with PCR. Sequencing was performed on an Illumina HiSeq 2500. Molecular barcoding was employed in the preparation of TCR libraries, with unique molecular identifiers being used to normalize TCRbeta repertoire quantification. TCRdb passed the public sequencing reads through fastp at Q25 and MiXCR, retaining productive beta sequences. Entries that share a CDR3 protein sequence are merged under the most common genes and DNA. The sample table contains about 640,000 distinct CDR3 sequences; only one count was recorded for around 16% of them. The top ten clones comprise 1.1% of the sample. V is clipped by 0 bases and J by 0 bases, and the sequence between their germline boundaries is 1 base long. The CDR3 goes from the cysteine to the phenylalanine over 13 residues. The read is trimmed to its CDR3 DNA, 39 bases read in frame from base 1. Looking up the germline V gene (reference sequence) yields CDR1 LNHNV and CDR2 YYDKDF.

In regard to this clonotype: No cognate antigen has been identified for it. No base quality information exists; no much larger clone differs at one position.

The clonotype comes from a human donor who donated a stem cell graft to a child with acute myeloid leukemia. The rearranged segments are TRBV15 and TRBJ2-3; no D gene can be assigned with confidence. Sequencing was performed on PBMCs from the stem cell graft donor, taken from the stem cell graft. The DNA is as follows: TGTGCCACCAGCAGAGACAGCACAGATACGCAGTATTTT. Its amino acids are CATSRDSTDTQYF.